These 10 T cell receptor beta chains were sequenced from one sample in a study of T cell changes during pregnancy in multiple sclerosis. Sequencing used immunoSEQ multiplex PCR; TCRdb keeps in-frame clones, though not all of them. This table holds roughly 20,000 clones, roughly 91% found once. Source: CD8+ T cells from peripheral blood mononuclear cells, taken in the first trimester of pregnancy. All receptors derive from a female donor with multiple sclerosis, enrolled in a pregnancy study.

The chain couples TRBV4-3 to TRBJ2-3, with D possibly being TRBD1 (5 bases). CDR3 length equals 15 residues. From germline, CDR1 is LGHNA and CDR2 YSLEER. Trimming removed 4 bases at V and 2 bases at J, with 13 bases between. CDR3: CASSPTADNTDTQYF. CDR3 nucleotide sequence: TGCGCCAGCAGCCCCACGGCGGACAACACAGATACGCAGTATTTT.

This rearrangement joins TRBV5-1 to TRBJ2-4; 8 nucleotides agree with TRBD1. There are 15 residues in the CDR3. Germline V gene lookup returns CDR1 SGHRS and CDR2 YFSETQ. J lost 8 bases, V lost 1 base, and 8 bases had no gene match. CDR3: CASSLWGRGQDIQYF. The CDR3 nucleotides read TGCGCCAGCAGCTTGTGGGGCAGGGGGCAGGACATTCAGTACTTC.

The chain has TRBV12-5 and TRBJ1-5, with D possibly being TRBD1 (6 bases). CDR1 and CDR2 from the germline V gene are LGHNT and FRNRAP. CDR3 size: 11 residues. Trimming removed 9 bases at V and 10 bases at J, with 13 bases between. This CDR3 is CARRTAFPQHF. CDR3 sequence (DNA): TGTGCTAGGCGGACAGCTTTTCCCCAGCATTTT.

The CDR3 spells CASSSWTAQETQYF. The CDR3 DNA reads TGTGCCAGCAGCTCATGGACAGCCCAAGAGACCCAGTACTTC. This chain connects TRBV7-9 to TRBJ2-5; D is possibly TRBD1 (6 bases). The CDR3 contains 14 residues. Between the trimmed V and J ends, which lost 4 bases and 1 base, there was a span of 10 bases. CDR1 and CDR2 from the germline V gene are SEHNR and FQNEAQ (reference sequence).

This chain uses TRBV7-9 with TRBJ2-1, with 7 bases fitting TRBD2. V lost 4 bases and J lost 8; bases outside the gene matches: 8. The germline V gene has CDR1 SEHNR and CDR2 FQNEAQ (reference sequence). This CDR3 spans 14 amino acids. In nucleotides, the CDR3 is TGTGCCAGCAGCTCCTCGACTAGCAGGTATGAGCAGTTCTTC. Its protein is CASSSSTSRYEQFF.

By share, this clone ranks as medium-sized (0.01 to 0.1%). The J gene is TRBJ1-1, the V gene TRBV5-4; unclear D gene. The V gene lost 0 bases and the J gene lost 5 bases, with 8 bases spanning the gap. This CDR3 has 13 amino acids. Germline loops: CDR1 SGHNT, CDR2 YYREEE (reference sequence). The CDR3 spells CASSLVTETEAFF. The CDR3 nucleotides are TGTGCCAGCAGCTTGGTCACGGAGACTGAAGCTTTCTTT.

This chain links TRBV27 with TRBJ2-6; no firm D call. In germline, CDR1 is MNHEY, CDR2 SMNVEV (reference sequence). The V end was cut by 3 bases, the J end by 0 bases, with 18 bases between. The CDR3 loop spans 19 amino acids. Here the CDR3 reads CASSFLPWRLDSGANVLTF. The CDR3 DNA follows: TGTGCCAGCAGTTTTCTCCCATGGCGGTTGGACTCTGGGGCCAACGTCCTGACTTTC.

V usage is TRBV9 and J usage is TRBJ2-7, with 8 bases aligning to TRBD1. The germline gives CDR1 SGDLS, CDR2 YYNGEE. V lost 4 bases and J lost 0; bases outside the gene matches: 3. The CDR3 is 14 residues long. CDR3 bases: TGTGCCAGCAGCCGAACAGGGGGCTCCTACGAGCAGTACTTC. It codes for CASSRTGGSYEQYF.

The chain couples TRBV12-5 to TRBJ2-5, with 7 bases matching TRBD2. The CDR3 contains 16 residues. In germline, CDR1 is LGHNT, CDR2 FRNRAP. The ends lost 0 bases at V and 0 bases at J; junction bases unmatched: 4. CDR3 region: CASGLVQAGDQETQYF. The CDR3 DNA reads as TGTGCTAGTGGTTTGGTACAGGCGGGAGACCAAGAGACCCAGTACTTC. The variable domain in full, completed from reference TRBV12-5 and TRBJ2-5, reads DARVTQTPRHKVTEMGQEVTMRCQPILGHNTVFWYRQTMMQGLELLAYFRNRAPLDDSGMPKDRFSAEMPDATLATLKIQPSEPRDSAVYFCASGLVQAGDQETQYFGPGTRLLVL.

This chain uses TRBV29-1 with TRBJ1-2; 7 nucleotides line up with TRBD1. J gave up 4 bases and V 8 bases, and 16 bases lay outside the gene matches. CDR3 length equals 15 residues. Germline V CDR1 and CDR2: SQVTM, ANQGSEA. CDR3 protein: CSTVTGEIRGYGYTF. In DNA form, the CDR3 reads TGCAGCACTGTAACAGGGGAAATAAGGGGCTATGGCTACACCTTC. Variable domain in full (rest from reference TRBV29-1 and TRBJ1-2): SAVISQKPSRDICQRGTSLTIQCQVDSQVTMMFWYRQQPGQSLTLIATANQGSEATYESGFVIDKFPISRPNLTFSTLTVSNMSPEDSSIYLCSTVTGEIRGYGYTFGSGTRLTVV.